These T cell receptor beta chains were read from a single sample in a study of identical twins. MiXCR was run by TCRdb on the 5' RACE reads, yielding one entry per CDR3 protein. The table lists around 1.7 million distinct CDR3 sequences, roughly 35% of them singletons. The source material was cord blood. These TCRs come from a newborn girl in good health. CDR3s include the opening cysteine and the closing phenylalanine or tryptophan. The D gene is left open where the match is weak. The listing skips clone size in some rows; elsewhere it reads once, few, many or a size class.

TRBV20-1	-	TRBD1	TRBJ2-4	TGCAGTGCTGTACAAGACAGGGAAAACATTCAGTACTTC	CSAVQDRENIQYF
TRBV21-1	-	-	TRBJ2-7	TGTGCCAGCAGCAAAGGGACAGGGGGCCCCTTGGGCGAGCAGTACTTC	CASSKGTGGPLGEQYF
TRBV4-2	-	-	TRBJ1-2	TGTGCCAGCAGCCAAGCCCCCAGTCCGGAAGGCTACACCTTC	CASSQAPSPEGYTF
TRBV7-2	few	TRBD2	TRBJ2-7	TGTGCCAGCAGCGTTAGCGGGAGGGCCTACTACGAGCAGTACTTC	CASSVSGRAYYEQYF
TRBV20-1	-	-	TRBJ2-3	TGCAGTACTGGCATCAGGGGTCGAGATAGCACAGATACGCAGTATTTT	CSTGIRGRDSTDTQYF
TRBV28	once	TRBD1	TRBJ2-5	TGTGCCAGCAGTGGGACAGGGGCGTCGGGTCAGTACTTC	CASSGTGASGQYF
TRBV20-1	few	TRBD2	TRBJ2-7	TGCAGTGCTAGAAAGCCCCCCAGACTAGCGGGGACCTACGAGCAGTACTTC	CSARKPPRLAGTYEQYF
TRBV2	-	-	TRBJ1-1	TGTGCCAGCAGGAAGGGGCAGAACACTGAAGCTTTCTTT	CASRKGQNTEAFF
TRBV25-1	-	-	TRBJ2-1	TGTGCCAGTAGGAGCGGGTCATATGAGCAGTTCTTC	CASRSGSYEQFF
TRBV7-9	few	TRBD2	TRBJ2-1	TGTGCCAGCAGCTTAGGGTACGGCGGGAGAATGAATGAGCAGTTCTTC	CASSLGYGGRMNEQFF
TRBV5-1	-	TRBD1	TRBJ2-5	TGCGCCAGCAGCTTCGGACAGGGGGCGAAGACCCAGTACTTC	CASSFGQGAKTQYF
TRBV6-1	-	-	TRBJ2-3	TGTGCCAGCTCCGAGGAGGGGTTTACGCAGTATTTT	CASSEEGFTQYF
TRBV20-1	-	TRBD2	TRBJ2-5	TGCAGTGCTAGGGGGGGGACTAGCGGGACTAAAGAGACCCAGTACTTC	CSARGGTSGTKETQYF
TRBV11-2	-	TRBD1	TRBJ2-7	TGTGCCAGCAGCCCCTCTGGACAGGGCGAGCAGTACTTC	CASSPSGQGEQYF
TRBV25-1	few	-	TRBJ2-5	TGTGCCAGCAGTGATCGCAGCGGGTCTAAGCAAGAGACCCAGTACTTC	CASSDRSGSKQETQYF